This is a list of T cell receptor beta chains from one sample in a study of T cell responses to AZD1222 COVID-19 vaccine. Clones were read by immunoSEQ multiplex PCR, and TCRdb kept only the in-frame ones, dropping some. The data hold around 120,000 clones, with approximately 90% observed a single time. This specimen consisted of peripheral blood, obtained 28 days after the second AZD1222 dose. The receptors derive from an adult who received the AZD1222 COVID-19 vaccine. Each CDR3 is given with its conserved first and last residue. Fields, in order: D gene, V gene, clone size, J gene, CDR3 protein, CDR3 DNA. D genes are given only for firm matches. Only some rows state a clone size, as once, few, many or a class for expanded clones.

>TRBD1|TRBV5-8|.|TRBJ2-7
CASSLGQGYPDEQYF
TGTGCCAGCAGCTTGGGACAGGGATACCCTGACGAGCAGTACTTC
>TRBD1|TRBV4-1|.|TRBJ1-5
CASSQVGQGQPQHF
TGCGCCAGCAGCCAAGTGGGACAGGGACAGCCCCAGCATTTT
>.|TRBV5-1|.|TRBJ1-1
CASGNRVNTEAFF
TGCGCCAGCGGGAACAGGGTGAACACTGAAGCTTTCTTT
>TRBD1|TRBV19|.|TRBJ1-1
CASGPGHRGWTEAFF
TGTGCCAGTGGTCCCGGGCACAGGGGTTGGACTGAAGCTTTCTTT
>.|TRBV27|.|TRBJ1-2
CASSEKPDVANYGYTF
TGTGCCAGCAGTGAAAAACCGGACGTAGCTAACTATGGCTACACCTTC
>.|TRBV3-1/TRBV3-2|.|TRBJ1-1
CASSHGGNTEAFF
TGTGCCAGCAGCCATGGGGGGAACACTGAAGCTTTCTTT
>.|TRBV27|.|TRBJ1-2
CASRPLSAETNYGYTF
TGTGCCAGCAGACCCCTTTCGGCTGAAACTAACTATGGCTACACCTTC
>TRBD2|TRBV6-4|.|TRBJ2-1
CASSDTGLAGVGIEQFF
TGTGCCAGCAGTGACACGGGACTAGCGGGAGTAGGAATTGAGCAGTTCTTC
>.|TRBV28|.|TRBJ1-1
CASSPPAEGRTEAFF
TGTGCCAGCAGTCCCCCCGCCGAGGGGCGCACTGAAGCTTTCTTT
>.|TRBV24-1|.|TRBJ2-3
CATSDARWYSTDTQYF
TGTGCCACCAGTGATGCCAGGTGGTATAGCACAGATACGCAGTATTTT
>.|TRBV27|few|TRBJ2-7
CASFSSSYEQYF
TGTGCCAGCTTCTCGAGCTCCTACGAGCAGTACTTC
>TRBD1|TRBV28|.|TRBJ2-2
CATRTGGATGAGELFF
TGTGCCACCAGGACAGGGGGCGCGACTGGCGCCGGGGAGCTGTTTTTT
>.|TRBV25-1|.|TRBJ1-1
CASSDEGYTEAFF
TGTGCCAGCAGTGATGAAGGGTACACTGAAGCTTTCTTT
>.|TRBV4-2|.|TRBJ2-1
CASSHTLITYNEQFF
TGTGCCAGCAGCCATACCCTTATAACCTACAATGAGCAGTTCTTC
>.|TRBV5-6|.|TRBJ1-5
CASSPGWLNQPQHF
TGTGCCAGCAGCCCCGGCTGGTTGAATCAGCCCCAGCATTTT
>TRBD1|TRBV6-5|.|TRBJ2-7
CASSYFGTGAGEQYF
TGTGCCAGCAGTTATTTTGGGACAGGGGCGGGGGAGCAGTACTTC
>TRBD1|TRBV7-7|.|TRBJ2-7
CASSFADRTSYEQYF
TGTGCTAGCAGCTTTGCGGACAGGACCTCCTACGAGCAGTACTTC
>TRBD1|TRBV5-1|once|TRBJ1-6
CASSPGGVDNSPLHF
TGCGCCAGCAGCCCAGGGGGCGTCGATAATTCACCCCTCCACTTT
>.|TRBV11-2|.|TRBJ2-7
CASAATGSRQPSLYEQYF
TGTGCCAGCGCTGCTACAGGATCTCGGCAGCCCTCACTCTACGAGCAGTACTTC
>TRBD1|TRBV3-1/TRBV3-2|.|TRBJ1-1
CASSPDSGGSELWTEAFF
TGTGCCAGCAGCCCCGATTCAGGGGGCTCGGAATTATGGACTGAAGCTTTCTTT
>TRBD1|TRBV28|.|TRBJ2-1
CASSSQGASSYNEQFF
TGTGCCAGCAGCTCCCAGGGGGCAAGCTCCTACAATGAGCAGTTCTTC
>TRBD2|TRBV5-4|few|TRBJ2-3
CASSLEWEGTDTQYF
TGTGCCAGCAGCTTGGAGTGGGAGGGTACAGATACGCAGTATTTT
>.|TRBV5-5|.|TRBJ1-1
CASSFAPPEAFF
TGTGCCAGCAGCTTTGCCCCCCCTGAAGCTTTCTTT
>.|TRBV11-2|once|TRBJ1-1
CASSAGLNTEAFF
TGTGCCAGCAGCGCGGGGCTAAACACTGAAGCTTTCTTT
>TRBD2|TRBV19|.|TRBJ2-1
CASSTGTSGKLYNEQFF
TGTGCCAGTAGTACCGGGACTAGCGGGAAACTCTACAATGAGCAGTTCTTC
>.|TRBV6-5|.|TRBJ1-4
CASSYSGVDEKLFF
TGTGCCAGCAGTTACTCAGGGGTCGATGAAAAACTGTTTTTT
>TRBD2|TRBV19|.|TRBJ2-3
CASSMGLAGRDTQYF
TGTGCCAGTAGTATGGGACTAGCGGGAAGAGATACGCAGTATTTT
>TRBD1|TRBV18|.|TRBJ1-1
CASSLQGVTEAFF
TGTGCCAGCTCACTGCAGGGGGTGACTGAAGCTTTCTTT
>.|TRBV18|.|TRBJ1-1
CASSTSWGDTEAFF
TGTGCCAGCTCAACCTCATGGGGGGACACTGAAGCTTTCTTT
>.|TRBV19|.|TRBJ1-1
CASLSIGTEAFF
TGTGCCAGCCTGTCTATTGGCACTGAAGCTTTCTTT
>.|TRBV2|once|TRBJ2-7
CASSEAASEQYF
TGTGCCAGCAGTGAAGCGGCAAGCGAGCAGTACTTC
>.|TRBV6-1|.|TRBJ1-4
CASSEGVPTNEKLFF
TGTGCCAGCAGTGAGGGCGTACCGACTAATGAAAAACTGTTTTTT
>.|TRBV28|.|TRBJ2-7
CASSLPLGYEQYF
TGTGCCAGCAGTTTACCCCTAGGGTACGAGCAGTACTTC
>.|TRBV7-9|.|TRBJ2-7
CASSLVTASYEQYF
TGTGCCAGCAGCTTAGTGACAGCTTCCTACGAGCAGTACTTC
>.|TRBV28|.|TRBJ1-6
CASQDLQGLGSPLHF
TGTGCCAGCCAAGATCTTCAGGGGTTGGGTTCACCCCTCCACTTT
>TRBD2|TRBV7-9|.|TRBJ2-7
CASSTLRGLAVSYEQYF
TGTGCCAGCAGCACACTAAGGGGACTAGCGGTATCCTACGAGCAGTACTTC
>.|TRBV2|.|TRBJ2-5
CASNYGVISETQYF
TGTGCCAGTAATTACGGGGTAATTTCAGAGACCCAGTACTTC
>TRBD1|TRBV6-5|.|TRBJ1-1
CASSYSDRVDTEAFF
TGTGCCAGCAGTTACTCGGACAGGGTGGACACTGAAGCTTTCTTT
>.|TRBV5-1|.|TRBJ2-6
CASSPRVNSGANVLTF
TGCGCCAGCAGCCCCCGGGTAAACTCTGGGGCCAACGTCCTGACTTTC
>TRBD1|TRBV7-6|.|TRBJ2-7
CASSLGQGNDEQYF
TGTGCCAGCAGCTTAGGACAGGGGAACGACGAGCAGTACTTC
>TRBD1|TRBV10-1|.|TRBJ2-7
CASSSGGPGYEQYF
TGCGCCAGCAGTTCAGGGGGCCCGGGCTACGAGCAGTACTTC
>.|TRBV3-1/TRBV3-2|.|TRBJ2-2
CASAGGPGGELFF
TGTGCCAGCGCTGGGGGGCCGGGCGGGGAGCTGTTTTTT
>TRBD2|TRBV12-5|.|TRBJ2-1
CASGPGGYNEQFF
TGTGCTAGTGGCCCGGGAGGGTACAATGAGCAGTTCTTC
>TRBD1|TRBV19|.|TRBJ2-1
CASSGGQPYNEQFF
TGTGCCAGTAGTGGGGGACAGCCCTACAATGAGCAGTTCTTC
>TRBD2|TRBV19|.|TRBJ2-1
CASSFGLAGGYNEQFF
TGTGCCAGTAGTTTCGGACTAGCGGGGGGATACAATGAGCAGTTCTTC
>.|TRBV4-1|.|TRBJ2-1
CASSLGLYNEQFF
TGCGCCAGCAGCCTCGGACTGTACAATGAGCAGTTCTTC
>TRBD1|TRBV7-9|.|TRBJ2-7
CASSLRGQGVYEQYF
TGTGCCAGCAGCTTACGGGGACAGGGTGTGTACGAGCAGTACTTC
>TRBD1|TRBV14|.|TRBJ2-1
CASSHVGQGKYNEQFF
TGTGCCAGCAGCCATGTAGGACAGGGGAAATACAATGAGCAGTTCTTC
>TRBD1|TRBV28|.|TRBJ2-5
CASRFPPTGGRGETQYF
TGTGCCAGCCGATTCCCCCCGACAGGGGGCAGAGGGGAGACCCAGTACTTC
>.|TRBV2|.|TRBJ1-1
CASSPFEMVAFF
TGTGCCAGCAGTCCCTTCGAGATGGTAGCTTTCTTT
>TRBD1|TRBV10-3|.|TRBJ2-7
CAISGGQLSYEQYF
TGTGCCATCAGTGGGGGACAGCTTTCCTACGAGCAGTACTTC
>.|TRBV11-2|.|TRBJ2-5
CASSWARGRETQYF
TGTGCCAGCAGCTGGGCGCGGGGAAGGGAGACCCAGTACTTC